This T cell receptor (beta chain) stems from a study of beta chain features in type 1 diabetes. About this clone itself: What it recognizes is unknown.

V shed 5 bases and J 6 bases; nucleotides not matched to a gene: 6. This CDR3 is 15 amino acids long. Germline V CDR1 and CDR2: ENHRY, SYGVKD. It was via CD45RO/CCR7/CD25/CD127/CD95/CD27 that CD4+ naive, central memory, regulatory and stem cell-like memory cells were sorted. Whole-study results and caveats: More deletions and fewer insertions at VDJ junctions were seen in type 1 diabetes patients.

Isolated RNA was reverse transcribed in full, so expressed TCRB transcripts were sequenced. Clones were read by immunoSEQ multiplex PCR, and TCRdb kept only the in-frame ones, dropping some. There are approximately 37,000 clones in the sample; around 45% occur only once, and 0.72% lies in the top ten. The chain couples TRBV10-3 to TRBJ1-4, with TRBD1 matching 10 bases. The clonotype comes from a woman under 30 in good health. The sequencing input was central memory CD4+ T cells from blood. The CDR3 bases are TGTGCCATCAGTACGGGGGGGACAGGGGATGAAAAACTGTTTTTT. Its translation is CAISTGGTGDEKLFF.